The 21 T cell receptor beta chains listed next were all sequenced from one sample in a study of beta chain features in type 1 diabetes (dated by TCRdb to about 2018). Libraries were made using the immunoSEQ multiplex PCR assay. The High Capacity cDNA Reverse Transcription Kit was used to reverse transcribe all of the isolated RNA, meaning that expressed TCRB transcripts were what got sequenced. As stored in TCRdb, this immuneACCESS dataset retains in-frame rearrangements with V and J assigned. A fraction of the clones does not appear; measured against another copy, unresolved V genes explain less than half of the discrepancy, and the remainder lacks a known reason. Within this sample are a few hundred thousand clones, with about 15% of them counted one time only. 0.019% of the sample is held by the ten biggest clonotypes. The sample taken for sequencing was naive CD4+ T cells from blood. Sample cell subset or site, as interpreted from the label and publication: true naive CD4+ T cells. All receptors derive from a woman aged 18-35 years in good health.

This clone turned up a few times. The chain combines TRBV4-3 with TRBJ2-7; the match to TRBD1 covers 7 bases. J gave up 2 bases and V 8 bases, and 15 bases lay outside the gene matches. CDR3 length equals 16 residues. The germline gives CDR1 LGHNA, CDR2 YSLEER. The CDR3 DNA is TGCGCCAGCTCGGATGTTCCGGGACAGATGACCTACGAGCAGTACTTC. It encodes CASSDVPGQMTYEQYF.

This chain connects TRBV5-1 to TRBJ1-1; tentative D call: TRBD1 (6 bases). This CDR3 is built from 14 residues. Trimming cost V 4 bases and J 1 base, with 11 bases left between them. Germline values: CDR1 SGHRS, CDR2 YFSETQ. CDR3 loop: CASSTIQGNTEAFF. The DNA of the CDR3 is TGCGCCAGCAGCACTATACAGGGGAACACTGAAGCTTTCTTT.

The V call is TRBV7-9, the J call TRBJ1-1; D unresolved. Germline CDR1 reads SEHNR; CDR2 reads FQNEAQ (reference sequence). The CDR3 is 14 residues long. Trimming took 6 bases from V and 2 from J, leaving 13 bases between them. CDR3 sequence: CASRYPGSNTEAFF. In DNA, the CDR3 is TGTGCCAGCAGGTACCCGGGATCCAACACTGAAGCTTTCTTT.

This clone appeared a few times. The J gene is TRBJ2-7, the V gene TRBV20-1, with TRBD1 identical over 11 bases. Germline V CDR1 and CDR2: DFQATT, SNEGSKA (reference sequence). The CDR3 runs to 11 residues. The DNA for the CDR3 is TGCAGCGGACAGGGGGCGGATGAGCAGTACTTC. As protein: CSGQGADEQYF.

This clone has more than one count but fewer than ten. One junction end does not reproduce the germline sequence, and a read error may be involved. V and J are TRBV6-4 and TRBJ2-1, with unresolved D. The CDR3 contains 12 residues. Germline lookup yields CDR1 MRHNA and CDR2 SNTAGT. The CDR3 DNA is TGTGCCAGCAGTGACTCCCATTCGAGCCTGGTCTTC. Its translation: CASSDSHSSLVF.

In its sample, this clone was seen a few times. The gene calls are TRBV5-1 and TRBJ2-6; D may be TRBD1 (5 bases). V shed 5 bases and J shed 0 bases, with 9 bases lying between them. CDR1 and CDR2 from the germline V gene are SGHRS and YFSETQ. The CDR3 loop spans 15 amino acids. This chain's CDR3 is CASRLTGSGANVLTF. The CDR3 DNA is TGCGCCAGCAGGTTAACAGGCTCTGGGGCCAACGTCCTGACTTTC.

The chain uses TRBV29-1 and TRBJ2-1; D is undetermined. CDR3 size: 13 residues. V lost 4 bases and J lost 4, with 11 bases in between. Germline CDR1 and CDR2: SQVTM and ANQGSEA. CDR3 sequence (DNA): TGCAGCGTTGCAACAGTAACTTACAATGAGCAGTTCTTC. Protein: CSVATVTYNEQFF.

This clone was picked up a small number of times. The rearrangement joins TRBV7-9 to TRBJ2-7; the match to TRBD1 covers 10 bases. Trimming took 5 bases from V and 3 from J; bases not matched to a gene: 4. CDR1 and CDR2 (germline): SEHNR, FQNEAQ (reference sequence). The CDR3 totals 14 residues. The CDR3 nucleotides read TGTGCCAGCAGCCGGACAGGGGGACTCTACGAGCAGTACTTC. Encoded protein: CASSRTGGLYEQYF.

This rearrangement joins TRBV2 to TRBJ1-5; 12 bases match TRBD1. CDR1 SNHLY and CDR2 FYNNEI come from the germline V gene. Trimming cost V 6 bases and J 1 base; bases outside gene matches: 4. The CDR3 is 16 residues long. CDR3 amino acids: CASRPGQGASNQPQHF. CDR3 in DNA: TGTGCCAGCAGACCGGGACAGGGGGCAAGCAATCAGCCCCAGCATTTT.

The genes are TRBV7-2 and TRBJ2-1, with D tentatively TRBD2 (5 bases). V was cut by 5 bases and J by 2 bases, with 10 bases left in between. Germline V gene sequence: CDR1 SGHTA, CDR2 FQGNSA. The CDR3 sequence is 14 residues long. The CDR3 region has the DNA TGTGCCAGCAGCCTCCTAGCCGCCTACAATGAGCAGTTCTTC. Residues: CASSLLAAYNEQFF.

The V and J genes are TRBV7-3 and TRBJ2-1; maybe TRBD1 (5 bases). This CDR3 has 16 amino acids. Deletions cut 5 bases from V and 0 bases from J, with 14 bases between. The germline CDR1 and CDR2 sequences are SGHTA and FQGTGA. As DNA, the CDR3 is TGTGCCAGCAGCCCCGGTCGTACAGGCTCCTACAATGAGCAGTTCTTC. Translating gives CASSPGRTGSYNEQFF.

This chain links TRBV2 with TRBJ2-5, with 7 bases fitting TRBD2. The CDR3 has 13 amino acids. V lost 7 bases to trimming and J lost 1 base; unmatched junction nucleotides: 3. Germline values: CDR1 SNHLY, CDR2 FYNNEI. CDR3 nucleotide sequence: TGTGCCAGCAAGTGGACTAGCCAAGAGACCCAGTACTTC. Translated, it gives CASKWTSQETQYF.

This clone was picked up one time. The genes are TRBV27 and TRBJ1-1; D is perhaps TRBD1 (5 bases). The V end was cut by 4 bases, the J end by 3 bases, with 9 bases between. Germline CDR1 and CDR2: MNHEY and SMNVEV (reference sequence). The CDR3 covers 13 residues. The CDR3 nucleotides read TGTGCCAGCAGTTACAGGAGAGACACTGAAGCTTTCTTT. Amino acid sequence: CASSYRRDTEAFF.

The sample holds a few counts of this clone. The chain carries TRBV15 and TRBJ2-4; the match to TRBD1 covers 8 bases. With 4 bases clipped from V and 6 bases from J, the junction kept 8 bases outside the gene matches. The germline V gene has CDR1 LNHNV and CDR2 YYDKDF (reference sequence). The CDR3 is made up of 15 amino acids. This CDR3 reads CATSMGTGIANIQYF. The CDR3 bases are TGTGCCACCAGCATGGGGACAGGCATCGCAAACATTCAGTACTTC.

The chain couples TRBV9 to TRBJ2-5; D unclear. Trimming pared 3 bases from V and 5 bases from J, leaving 11 bases between. The CDR3 contains 13 residues. Germline CDR1 SGDLS, CDR2 YYNGEE. CDR3 in DNA: TGTGCCAGCAGCGGGCTAGGAGCGGAGACCCAGTACTTC. Amino acids: CASSGLGAETQYF.

The chain joins TRBV5-4 to TRBJ1-5; D unclear. Germline V gene data show CDR1 as SGHNT and CDR2 as YYREEE (reference sequence). V was shortened by 4 bases and J by 3 bases, with 11 bases between the two germline ends. The CDR3 length is 14 residues. The CDR3 sequence is CASSQDGDNQPQHF. Here the CDR3 DNA reads TGTGCCAGCAGCCAAGACGGGGACAATCAGCCCCAGCATTTT. Based on the CDR3 plus reference TRBV5-4 and TRBJ1-5, the full variable domain is ETGVTQSPTHLIKTRGQQVTLRCSSQSGHNTVSWYQQALGQGPQFIFQYYREEENGRGNFPPRFSGLQFPNYSSELNVNALELDDSALYLCASSQDGDNQPQHFGDGTRLSIL.

The gene calls are TRBV30 and TRBJ1-2; D is unresolved. Between the trimmed V and J ends, which lost 4 bases and 0 bases, there was a span of 9 bases. The CDR3 is 13 amino acids. CDR1 and CDR2 from the germline V gene are GTSNPN and SVGIG (reference sequence). CDR3 bases: TGTGCCTGGAATCCGGGAGCTAACTATGGCTACACCTTC. Its translation is CAWNPGANYGYTF.

This CDR3 is CASSIDQNRGTEAFF. The CDR3 DNA reads as TGTGCCAGTAGTATAGATCAGAACCGAGGGACTGAAGCTTTCTTT. The V and J genes are TRBV19 and TRBJ1-1; D remains unclear. Trimming removed 0 bases from V and 5 bases from J, with 13 bases in between. CDR3 size: 15 residues. Germline V gene sequence: CDR1 LNHDA, CDR2 SQIVND (reference sequence).

The chain joins TRBV2 to TRBJ2-7, with TRBD1 identical over 7 bases. The CDR3 sequence is 13 residues long. Germline CDR1 is SNHLY and CDR2 is FYNNEI. V gave up 4 bases and J gave up 3 bases; unmatched junction bases: 3. DNA for the CDR3: TGTGCCAGCAGTGGACAGGGCCTCTACGAGCAGTACTTC. Its protein product is CASSGQGLYEQYF.

This clone appeared a few times. This chain connects TRBV7-2 to TRBJ2-7; 8 positions match TRBD1. Germline V CDR1 and CDR2: SGHTA, FQGNSA. The CDR3 covers 15 residues. The ends lost 0 bases at V and 3 bases at J; junction bases unmatched: 4. The CDR3 is CASSLAMTGVYEQYF. In DNA form, the CDR3 reads TGTGCCAGCAGCTTAGCCATGACAGGGGTCTACGAGCAGTACTTC.

Only a few counts were recorded for this clone. The chain couples TRBV30 to TRBJ2-3, with 7 bases matching TRBD2. J gave up 0 bases and V 3 bases, and 3 bases lay outside the gene matches. This CDR3 comprises 14 residues. CDR1 is GTSNPN and CDR2 is SVGIG in the germline V gene (reference sequence). The CDR3 sequence is CAWRSGASTDTQYF. The CDR3 region has the DNA TGTGCCTGGAGGAGCGGGGCTAGCACAGATACGCAGTATTTT.